Below, 27 T cell receptor beta chains from the same sample are listed, as sequenced in a study of blood T cell repertoires in COVID-19. The protocol was immunoSEQ multiplex PCR, while the TCRdb copy is restricted to in-frame clones and leaves out a portion. The table lists around 200,000 clones, approximately 85% of them singletons. The sample consisted of peripheral blood. The receptor set was obtained from a man aged 55 to 70 with acute or convalescent COVID-19.

This chain joins TRBV5-8 and TRBJ2-4, with 8 bases aligning to TRBD1. This CDR3 has 14 residues. V was pared by 4 bases and J by 4 bases, with 4 bases of the junction left unmatched. Germline CDR1 is SGHTS and CDR2 is YDEGEE. In nucleotides, the CDR3 is TGTGCCAGCAGCCCTCGGACAGGGAAAAACATTCAGTACTTC. It codes for CASSPRTGKNIQYF.

This chain joins TRBV4-1 and TRBJ2-2, with D perhaps TRBD1 (8 bases). The CDR3 consists of 14 residues. The germline CDR1 and CDR2 sequences are MGHRA and YSYEKL. V lost 2 bases, J lost 6 bases, and 10 bases lay in between. The CDR3 DNA follows: TGCGCCAGCAGCCAAACAGGGGGGGCCGGGGAGCTGTTTTTT. The encoded protein is CASSQTGGAGELFF.

The V and J genes are TRBV11-3 and TRBJ2-4, with D possibly TRBD1 on 5 matching bases. The CDR3 consists of 13 residues. Germline values: CDR1 SGHNT, CDR2 YENEEA. Trimming pared 5 bases from V and 8 bases from J, leaving 13 bases between. CDR3: CASSDQGVDIQYF. CDR3 in DNA: TGTGCCAGCAGCGACCAAGGGGTGGACATTCAGTACTTC.

The rearrangement uses TRBV2 and TRBJ2-5, with 7 bases identical to TRBD1. Germline CDR1 is SNHLY and CDR2 is FYNNEI. The CDR3 extends over 16 amino acids. The trim removed 6 bases at V and 0 bases at J, leaving 10 bases unmatched. In DNA form, the CDR3 reads TGTGCCAGCAGACCGATACCGGGACAGTACCAAGAGACCCAGTACTTC. Amino acids: CASRPIPGQYQETQYF.

This chain connects TRBV19 to TRBJ2-1, with D tentatively TRBD2 (5 bases). The V gene's germline CDR1 is LNHDA and CDR2 SQIVND (reference sequence). The CDR3 runs to 15 residues. V was shortened by 2 bases and J by 4 bases, with 12 bases between the two germline ends. The CDR3 DNA is TGTGCCAGTAGTATACAAGGACTTCAATACAATGAGCAGTTCTTC. Encoded protein: CASSIQGLQYNEQFF.

The sample holds a few counts of this clone. CDR3 DNA: TGTGCCAGCAGCTTGGCAGGCCAGGTTTCTGAAGCTTTCTTT. Protein sequence: CASSLAGQVSEAFF. The rearrangement links TRBV5-4 to TRBJ1-1; D is unclear. The CDR3 totals 14 residues. Trimming stripped 0 bases from V and 6 bases from J, with 12 bases between. Looked up from germline, CDR1 is SGHNT and CDR2 is YYREEE (reference sequence).

The table lists this clone with a count of one. V usage is TRBV10-3 and J usage is TRBJ2-7; no definite D call. Germline V gene lookup returns CDR1 ENHRY and CDR2 SYGVKD. The CDR3 is 15 amino acids. V was cut by 3 bases and J by 0 bases, with 12 bases left in between. The DNA for the CDR3 is TGTGCCATCAGTGACGCGAAAAATGGCTCCTACGAGCAGTACTTC. Translated, it gives CAISDAKNGSYEQYF.

V usage is TRBV14 and J usage is TRBJ2-2, with TRBD1 identical over 7 bases. V trimming: 4 bases; J trimming: 3 bases; junction bases outside the gene matches: 8. Germline assignment: CDR1 SGHDN and CDR2 FVKESK. The CDR3 loop spans 16 amino acids. In DNA form, the CDR3 reads TGTGCCAGCAGCCGTATGGGGACAGATTACACCGGGGAGCTGTTTTTT. Protein product: CASSRMGTDYTGELFF.

This clone was observed a handful of times. V and J are TRBV24-1 and TRBJ2-7, with D tentatively TRBD1 (5 bases). V lost 5 bases and J lost 7, with 14 bases in between. CDR3 size: 13 residues. Germline V gene lookup returns CDR1 KGHDR and CDR2 SFDVKD. This CDR3 reads CATSAQGVREQYF. CDR3 coding DNA: TGTGCCACCAGTGCGCAGGGCGTGCGGGAGCAGTACTTC.

The V gene is TRBV10-1, the J gene TRBJ2-7; 8 bases map to TRBD1. Germline V gene sequence: CDR1 WNHNN, CDR2 SYGVQD (reference sequence). The V and J ends lost 6 bases and 7 bases, in that order; junction bases with no gene match: 14. The CDR3 runs 15 residues. The CDR3 is CASSPSGQESFEQYF. The CDR3 DNA reads TGCGCCAGCAGCCCGTCGGGACAGGAGTCGTTTGAGCAGTACTTC.

The chain carries TRBV28 and TRBJ2-3, with TRBD1 matching over 10 bases. The ends lost 8 bases at V and 4 bases at J; junction bases unmatched: 9. The CDR3 length is 15 residues. Germline CDR1 and CDR2: MDHEN and SYDVKM. The CDR3 spells CASRTPGQGSDTQYF. The CDR3 nucleotides read TGTGCCAGCCGGACGCCGGGACAGGGGTCAGATACGCAGTATTTT.

V is TRBV7-2 and J is TRBJ2-1; 14 nucleotides align to TRBD2. The CDR3 is 17 residues long. CDR1 is SGHTA, CDR2 FQGNSA, per germline. The junction had 8 bases not matched to a gene; V was cut back by 4 bases and J by 6 bases. The CDR3 coding sequence is TGTGCCAGCAGCTACCGACTAGCGGGAGGGCATAGCAATGAGCAGTTCTTC. Protein sequence: CASSYRLAGGHSNEQFF.

V and J are TRBV30 and TRBJ1-1; D ambiguous. The CDR3 totals 15 residues. The germline CDR1 and CDR2 sequences are GTSNPN and SVGIG (reference sequence). Trimming stripped 4 bases from V and 4 bases from J, with 19 bases between. CDR3 sequence: CAWTTTGSGGTEAFF. CDR3 nucleotides: TGTGCCTGGACCACCACTGGCTCCGGAGGCACTGAAGCTTTCTTT.

V gene TRBV11-2 combines with J gene TRBJ2-7, with 11 bases fitting TRBD2. The CDR3 runs to 15 residues. CDR1 is SGHAT and CDR2 is FQNNGV in the germline V gene. The V gene end was trimmed by 5 bases and the J gene end by 0 bases; junction bases not matched to a gene: 3. This CDR3 is CASSLTSGSSYEQYF. CDR3 in DNA: TGTGCCAGCAGCCTTACTAGCGGGAGCTCCTACGAGCAGTACTTC.

This sequence joins TRBV28 and TRBJ2-6; 8 bases line up with TRBD1. In germline, CDR1 is MDHEN, CDR2 SYDVKM. This CDR3 has 18 amino acids. V lost 7 bases to trimming and J lost 0 bases; unmatched junction nucleotides: 11. Here the CDR3 reads CASTHPGQVISGANVLTF. The DNA of the CDR3 is TGTGCCAGCACCCATCCGGGACAGGTGATCTCTGGGGCCAACGTCCTGACTTTC.

The chain links TRBV2 to TRBJ2-5; 7 bases are shared with TRBD1. This CDR3 is built from 13 residues. Germline CDR1 reads SNHLY; CDR2 reads FYNNEI. V gave up 4 bases and J gave up 4 bases; unmatched junction bases: 3. Here the CDR3 reads CASSGQGRETQYF. Written as DNA, the CDR3 is TGTGCCAGCAGTGGACAGGGTCGAGAGACCCAGTACTTC.

This clone appeared once. The rearrangement uses TRBV15 and TRBJ2-5, with 7 bases lining up with TRBD2. V shed 9 bases and J 5 bases; nucleotides not matched to a gene: 9. CDR3 length: 13 residues. Germline V gene lookup returns CDR1 LNHNV and CDR2 YYDKDF (reference sequence). The CDR3 coding sequence is TGTGCCACTCGACTAGCAGGTGGGGAGACCCAGTACTTC. This translates into CATRLAGGETQYF.

This rearrangement joins TRBV7-9 to TRBJ1-5; D not certain. Germline assignment: CDR1 SEHNR and CDR2 FQNEAQ (reference sequence). The V and J ends lost 1 base and 7 bases respectively, with 8 bases between them. The CDR3 has 13 residues. CDR3 loop: CASSLDGEQPQHF. The CDR3 DNA follows: TGTGCCAGCAGCTTAGACGGAGAACAGCCCCAGCATTTT.

The chain uses TRBV15 and TRBJ2-1; D unresolved. The CDR3 loop spans 13 amino acids. Germline assignment: CDR1 LNHNV and CDR2 YYDKDF (reference sequence). With 5 bases removed from V and 8 bases from J, the gap between germline ends came to 13 bases. The CDR3 bases are TGTGCCACCAGCCTAAGAGTGGCGGATGAGCAGTTCTTC. It codes for CATSLRVADEQFF.

This clone was recorded only once. The rearrangement links TRBV6-5 to TRBJ1-1, with D possibly TRBD1 on 5 matching bases. The CDR3 totals 13 residues. The germline gives CDR1 MNHEY, CDR2 SVGAGI. V lost 7 bases, J lost 10 bases, and 19 bases lay in between. This CDR3 reads CASTLDSSLGAFF. The CDR3, as DNA: TGTGCCAGCACCTTAGACAGCTCGCTGGGAGCTTTCTTT.

The genes are TRBV5-6 and TRBJ2-2, with TRBD2 as a possible D gene (6 bases). CDR3 length equals 16 residues. V gave up 4 bases and J gave up 0 bases, with 13 bases separating them. Germline V CDR1 and CDR2: SGHDT, YYEEEE. CDR3 amino acids: CASSIERVTNTGELFF. The DNA for the CDR3 is TGTGCCAGCAGCATTGAGCGGGTCACGAACACCGGGGAGCTGTTTTTT.

The chain uses TRBV30 and TRBJ1-2; D is unresolved. Trimming removed 7 bases from V and 4 bases from J, with 13 bases in between. This CDR3 is 12 amino acids long. CDR1 is GTSNPN and CDR2 is SVGIG in the germline V gene (reference sequence). The CDR3 DNA reads TGTGCCTCCAGTCGAGGCGGCTATGGCTACACCTTC. Protein product: CASSRGGYGYTF.

This clone was counted between two and nine times. The rearrangement joins TRBV6-5 to TRBJ1-5; D not resolved. Per germline, CDR1 MNHEY and CDR2 SVGAGI. CDR3 size: 15 residues. Trimming pared 6 bases from V and 1 base from J, leaving 13 bases between. The CDR3 DNA sequence: TGTGCCAGCAGCCCCGGGTTGGTAAGCAATCAGCCCCAGCATTTT. Amino acid sequence: CASSPGLVSNQPQHF.

For this clone: Other nucleotide sequences from this sample produce the same CDR3. The chain joins TRBV5-1 to TRBJ1-3; D is undetermined. The CDR3 has 15 amino acids. V was shortened by 0 bases and J by 1 base, with 8 bases between the two germline ends. From germline, CDR1 is SGHRS and CDR2 YFSETQ. CDR3 loop: CASSLEAGSGNTIYF. DNA for the CDR3: TGCGCCAGCAGCTTGGAAGCGGGATCTGGAAACACCATATATTTT.

The chain joins TRBV7-2 to TRBJ2-7; tentative D call: TRBD1 (7 bases). V lost 2 bases and J lost 4, with 12 bases in between. This CDR3 region has 14 residues. Per germline, CDR1 SGHTA and CDR2 FQGNSA. The CDR3 DNA reads TGTGCCAGCAGCTTACAGGGGGGTCTGTACGAGCAGTACTTC. Amino acids: CASSLQGGLYEQYF.

This clone was seen only once. In nucleotides, the CDR3 is TGTGCCAGCAGGCGGGCCTTAGGTGCCGGGGAGCTGTTTTTT. As protein: CASRRALGAGELFF. The chain joins TRBV28 to TRBJ2-2; tentatively, D is TRBD2 (5 bases). V gave up 6 bases and J gave up 6 bases, with 14 bases separating them. The CDR3 is 14 amino acids. In germline, CDR1 is MDHEN, CDR2 SYDVKM.

There are a few counts of this clone. The chain employs TRBV29-1 and TRBJ1-1; D not resolved. V dropped 6 bases and J dropped 1 base, with 12 bases sitting between them. The CDR3 is 13 amino acids. CDR1 is SQVTM and CDR2 is ANQGSEA in the germline V gene. CDR3 sequence (DNA): TGCAGCGTGAGAGGCCAGCCGAACACTGAAGCTTTCTTT. Translating it yields CSVRGQPNTEAFF. Full variable domain (outside the CDR3, taken from reference TRBV29-1 and TRBJ1-1): SAVISQKPSRDICQRGTSLTIQCQVDSQVTMMFWYRQQPGQSLTLIATANQGSEATYESGFVIDKFPISRPNLTFSTLTVSNMSPEDSSIYLCSVRGQPNTEAFFGQGTRLTVV.